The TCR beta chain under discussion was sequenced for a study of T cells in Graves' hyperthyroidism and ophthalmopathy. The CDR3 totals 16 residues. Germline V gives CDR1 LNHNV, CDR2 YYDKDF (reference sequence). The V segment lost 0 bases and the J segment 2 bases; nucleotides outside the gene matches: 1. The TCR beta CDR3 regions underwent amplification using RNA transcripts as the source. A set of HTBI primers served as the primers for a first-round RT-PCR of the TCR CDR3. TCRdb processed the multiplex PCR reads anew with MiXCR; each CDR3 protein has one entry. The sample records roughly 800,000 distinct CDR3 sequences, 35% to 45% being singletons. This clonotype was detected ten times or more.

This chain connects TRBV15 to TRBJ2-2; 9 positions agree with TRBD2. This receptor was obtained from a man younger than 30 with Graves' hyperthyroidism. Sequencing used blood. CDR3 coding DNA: TGTGCCACCAGCAGAGAGCGGGGGGGAAACACCGGGGAGCTGTTTTTT. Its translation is CATSRERGGNTGELFF.